The T cell receptor (beta chain) under discussion was sequenced for a study of cytomegalovirus exposure and HLA in healthy donors. Study findings and constraints: Rarity characterized most TCR sequences, yet some public TCRs appeared in many donors.

Regarding this clone: Antigen specificity is unknown.

This CDR3 region has 14 residues. J lost 1 base, V lost 4 bases, and 3 bases had no gene match. Germline V gene sequence: CDR1 SNHLY, CDR2 FYNNEI. Primers included in the PCR were 60 Vbeta and 13 Jbeta primers. Here immunoSEQ multiplex PCR was the method, and the copy in TCRdb shows in-frame clones only, minus some. The table lists about 82,000 clones, around 79% of them singletons, with around an eighth in the top ten. The receptor's source is a human donor in good health. The genes are TRBV2 and TRBJ2-5, with TRBD1 identical over 7 bases. Source material: PBMCs. CDR3 nucleotides: TGTGCCAGCAGTGGACAGGGTCCCCAAGAGACCCAGTACTTC. It encodes CASSGQGPQETQYF.